A selection of T cell receptor beta chains follows, all from one sample in a study of blood T cell repertoires in COVID-19. Profiled with immunoSEQ multiplex PCR; TCRdb holds only in-frame clones, not every one. The repertoire holds a few hundred thousand clones, with 82% as singletons. Input material: peripheral blood. These receptors were collected from a woman between 18 and 29 years old with acute or convalescent COVID-19. The CDR3 runs from the conserved cysteine through the conserved F or W. D genes are given only for firm matches. The listing skips clone size in some rows; elsewhere it reads once, few, many or a size class.

v_gene: TRBV15; abundance: .; j_gene: TRBJ2-5; d_gene: .; CDR3aa: CATSIWGQGGQETQYF; CDR3nt: TGTGCCACCAGCATCTGGGGGCAGGGGGGACAAGAGACCCAGTACTTC
v_gene: TRBV12-5; abundance: .; j_gene: TRBJ2-1; d_gene: .; CDR3aa: CASTGDSYEQFF; CDR3nt: TGTGCTAGTACGGGTGACTCCTATGAGCAGTTCTTC
v_gene: TRBV5-1; abundance: .; j_gene: TRBJ2-7; d_gene: .; CDR3aa: CASSLMEGPYEQYF; CDR3nt: TGCGCCAGCAGCTTGATGGAGGGACCCTACGAGCAGTACTTC
v_gene: TRBV24-1; abundance: .; j_gene: TRBJ2-1; d_gene: TRBD1; CDR3aa: CATSDLGRGHEQFF; CDR3nt: TGTGCCACCAGTGATTTGGGCAGGGGGCATGAGCAGTTCTTC
v_gene: TRBV28; abundance: .; j_gene: TRBJ2-5; d_gene: .; CDR3aa: CASSLNPQPLTQYF; CDR3nt: TGTGCCAGCAGCCTTAACCCACAACCGTTGACCCAGTACTTC
v_gene: TRBV9; abundance: .; j_gene: TRBJ2-3; d_gene: .; CDR3aa: CASTPRVAASTDTQYF; CDR3nt: TGTGCCAGCACCCCCCGGGTAGCAGCAAGCACAGATACGCAGTATTTT
v_gene: TRBV6-2/TRBV6-3; abundance: few; j_gene: TRBJ2-7; d_gene: .; CDR3aa: CASSRQYEPYEQYF; CDR3nt: TGTGCCAGCAGCAGACAGTACGAACCCTACGAGCAGTACTTC
v_gene: TRBV18; abundance: .; j_gene: TRBJ2-6; d_gene: .; CDR3aa: CASSSRSQAGSGANVLTF; CDR3nt: TGTGCCAGCTCATCCCGATCCCAGGCAGGGTCTGGGGCCAACGTCCTGACTTTC
v_gene: TRBV18; abundance: .; j_gene: TRBJ2-2; d_gene: .; CDR3aa: CASSSGFAGELFF; CDR3nt: TGTGCCAGCTCATCAGGGTTTGCCGGGGAGCTGTTTTTT
v_gene: TRBV11-2; abundance: .; j_gene: TRBJ2-5; d_gene: TRBD1; CDR3aa: CASSTTTGTGGETQYF; CDR3nt: TGTGCCAGCAGCACCACGACCGGGACAGGGGGAGAGACCCAGTACTTC
v_gene: TRBV9; abundance: .; j_gene: TRBJ2-6; d_gene: TRBD2; CDR3aa: CASSVGLAGGTGANVLTF; CDR3nt: TGTGCCAGCAGCGTGGGACTAGCGGGAGGGACTGGGGCCAACGTCCTGACTTTC
v_gene: TRBV9; abundance: once; j_gene: TRBJ1-6; d_gene: .; CDR3aa: CASSVGVGNRLHF; CDR3nt: TGTGCCAGCAGCGTAGGGGTTGGGAACAGGCTCCACTTT
v_gene: TRBV4-1; abundance: .; j_gene: TRBJ1-5; d_gene: .; CDR3aa: CASSQGGDRPGNQPQHF; CDR3nt: TGCGCCAGCAGCCAAGGTGGCGACAGACCTGGGAATCAGCCCCAGCATTTT
v_gene: TRBV7-2; abundance: .; j_gene: TRBJ2-3; d_gene: TRBD2; CDR3aa: CASSLIRLGLAGGDTQYF; CDR3nt: TGTGCCAGCAGCTTAATCAGATTGGGACTAGCGGGGGGGGATACGCAGTATTTT
v_gene: TRBV9; abundance: .; j_gene: TRBJ2-3; d_gene: TRBD2; CDR3aa: CASSVGGGGRAPDTQYF; CDR3nt: TGTGCCAGCAGCGTAGGGGGTGGCGGGAGGGCCCCAGATACGCAGTATTTT
v_gene: TRBV4-3; abundance: .; j_gene: TRBJ2-1; d_gene: TRBD2; CDR3aa: CASNQAGLAGSDEQFF; CDR3nt: TGCGCCAGCAACCAAGCGGGACTAGCGGGATCGGATGAGCAGTTCTTC
v_gene: TRBV28; abundance: .; j_gene: TRBJ2-1; d_gene: .; CDR3aa: CASSPPGASYNEQFF; CDR3nt: TGTGCCAGCAGTCCGCCGGGAGCCTCCTACAATGAGCAGTTCTTC
v_gene: TRBV2; abundance: .; j_gene: TRBJ2-1; d_gene: TRBD2; CDR3aa: CASRAGTSGSYNEQFF; CDR3nt: TGTGCCAGCAGAGCCGGGACTAGTGGGTCCTACAATGAGCAGTTCTTC